The clone carrying this T cell receptor beta chain was counted at least ten times. Its antigen is as yet unknown. One entry per CDR3 protein results from TCRdb running MiXCR on the reads. The sample records fewer than 900,000 distinct CDR3 sequences, roughly 29% being singletons. V dropped 7 bases and J dropped 7 bases, with 10 bases sitting between them. CDR3 length: 12 amino acids. Germline lookup yields CDR1 SEHNR and CDR2 FQNEAQ (reference sequence). The data were taken from a study of T cell repertoires in cytomegalovirus infection. The source was cultured CD8+ T cells from PBMCs, collected from culture after CMV antigen stimulation. The receptor was derived from a human donor in good health (CMV status not recorded). Some clones in this sample may be carry-over from other donors' samples. This rearrangement joins TRBV7-9 to TRBJ2-2; D unclear. The DNA for the CDR3 is TGTGCCAGCACCTTCTGGGACGGGGAGCTGTTTTTT. It yields the protein CASTFWDGELFF.